Below, 17 T cell receptor beta chains from the same sample are listed, as sequenced in a study of blood T cell repertoires in COVID-19. This table comes from immunoSEQ multiplex PCR, and its TCRdb copy is limited to in-frame clones, with some not included. The top ten hold around 1.6% of the sample, which has roughly 200,000 clones, 88% seen once. Sequenced material: peripheral blood. These receptor sequences come from a man between 65 and 79 years old with acute or convalescent COVID-19.

The rearrangement uses TRBV7-9 and TRBJ2-3, with unresolved D. CDR1 is SEHNR, CDR2 FQNEAQ, per germline (reference sequence). V dropped 3 bases and J dropped 3 bases, with 7 bases sitting between them. The CDR3 is 13 amino acids. Here the CDR3 DNA reads TGTGCCAGCAGCTTCCCTAGTACAGATACGCAGTATTTT. Translation gives CASSFPSTDTQYF.

In its sample, this clone was seen once. This chain links TRBV19 with TRBJ1-1; 7 bases are a match to TRBD1. Germline V gene lookup returns CDR1 LNHDA and CDR2 SQIVND (reference sequence). J was trimmed by 5 bases and V by 7 bases; bases with no gene match: 7. This CDR3 has 13 amino acids. In DNA, the CDR3 is TGTGCCAGTACCCATTCAGGGGGGACTGAAGCTTTCTTT. It encodes CASTHSGGTEAFF.

This clone was seen only once. The V gene is TRBV19, the J gene TRBJ2-2; 8 bases map to TRBD1. This CDR3 has 16 amino acids. From germline, CDR1 is LNHDA and CDR2 SQIVND (reference sequence). The ends lost 5 bases at V and 13 bases at J; junction bases unmatched: 18. The CDR3 DNA follows: TGTGCCAGTAGTCCTCGCCCGGACAGGGTGGTGGTGGGGCTGTTTTTT. Translating it yields CASSPRPDRVVVGLFF.

Comments on this clone: This CDR3 is also generated by other DNA sequences in the sample. The gene calls are TRBV7-2 and TRBJ1-5; no clear D gene. The V gene lost 5 bases and the J gene lost 4 bases, with 9 bases spanning the gap. The germline gives CDR1 SGHTA, CDR2 FQGNSA. The CDR3 has 13 amino acids. This CDR3 is CASSPSSNQPQHF. The DNA for the CDR3 is TGTGCCAGCAGCCCGAGCTCAAATCAGCCCCAGCATTTT. Full variable domain (remainder filled in from reference TRBV7-2 and TRBJ1-5): GAGVSQSPSNKVTEKGKDVELRCDPISGHTALYWYRQSLGQGLEFLIYFQGNSAPDKSGLPSDRFSAERTGGSVSTLTIQRTQQEDSAVYLCASSPSSNQPQHFGDGTRLSIL.

This clone is a singleton in its sample. The V and J genes are TRBV4-1 and TRBJ1-2; D call uncertain. CDR3 size: 15 residues. The V end lost 0 bases, the J end lost 7 bases, and 15 bases lay between the germline ends. CDR1 and CDR2 from the germline V gene are MGHRA and YSYEKL. Here the CDR3 reads CASSQERVTFFGYTF. The CDR3 coding sequence is TGCGCCAGCAGCCAAGAGAGGGTGACTTTTTTTGGCTACACCTTC.

The chain employs TRBV1 and TRBJ2-1; the D call TRBD2 from the table was never checked on the DNA. TRBV1 is a pseudogene locus. The CDR3 consists of 13 residues. The CDR3 sequence: CTSSQVSRNEQFF. CDR3 in DNA: TGCACCAGCAGCCAAGTCTCCCGTAATGAGCAGTTCTTC.

The chain combines TRBV6-2 or TRBV6-3 with TRBJ2-1; 11 positions agree with TRBD2. CDR1 MNHEY and CDR2 SVGEGT come from the germline V gene. With 4 bases clipped from V and 5 bases from J, the junction kept 7 bases outside the gene matches. The CDR3 covers 16 residues. CDR3 region: CASSSLTSGAHNEQFF. The CDR3 bases are TGTGCCAGCAGTTCCCTGACTAGCGGGGCCCACAATGAGCAGTTCTTC.

This rearrangement joins TRBV27 to TRBJ2-2; D might be TRBD1 (6 bases). Germline loops: CDR1 MNHEY, CDR2 SMNVEV (reference sequence). The CDR3 covers 16 residues. V lost 0 bases, J lost 8 bases, and 16 bases lay in between. The CDR3 DNA follows: TGTGCCAGCAGTTTATCCCCAGGACAGCCCAGGGGGGAGCTGTTTTTT. It encodes CASSLSPGQPRGELFF.

This clone has only a few counts. The chain joins TRBV5-8 to TRBJ1-5; unclear D gene. Germline V gene data show CDR1 as SGHTS and CDR2 as YDEGEE. The V gene lost 0 bases and the J gene lost 2 bases, with 9 bases spanning the gap. The CDR3 consists of 15 residues. CDR3 amino acids: CASSLGDLGNQPQHF. The CDR3 coding sequence is TGTGCCAGCAGCTTGGGAGACTTGGGCAATCAGCCCCAGCATTTT.

The chain is built from TRBV19 and TRBJ2-5, with D uncertain. The germline V and J ends were trimmed by 1 base and 5 bases, with 11 bases remaining between them. The germline gives CDR1 LNHDA, CDR2 SQIVND (reference sequence). The CDR3 spans 14 residues. In DNA form, the CDR3 reads TGTGCCAGTAGTATAGCGGGTTTTCAGGAGACCCAGTACTTC. This sequence encodes CASSIAGFQETQYF.

The chain combines TRBV29-1 with TRBJ2-3, with 9 nucleotides matching TRBD2. CDR1 SQVTM and CDR2 ANQGSEA come from the germline V gene. After removal of 4 bases from V and 5 bases from J, the junction contained 13 bases not matched to a gene. The CDR3 consists of 16 residues. The chain's CDR3 is CSVGRLAESQKDTQYF. The CDR3 DNA sequence: TGCAGCGTTGGCCGACTAGCGGAGTCCCAGAAAGATACGCAGTATTTT.

CDR3 region: CASSGLGGGNEQFF. The CDR3 bases are TGTGCCAGCAGTGGCCTTGGGGGAGGCAATGAGCAGTTCTTC. This chain connects TRBV6-4 to TRBJ2-1; possible D gene TRBD2, 6 bases. Trimming pared 4 bases from V and 6 bases from J, leaving 13 bases between. The CDR3 runs 14 residues. Germline V gives CDR1 MRHNA, CDR2 SNTAGT.

This rearrangement joins TRBV11-1 to TRBJ1-4; D not certain. The CDR3 runs to 15 residues. The V end lost 3 bases, the J end lost 3 bases, and 11 bases lay between the germline ends. CDR1 SGHAT and CDR2 FQDESV come from the germline V gene (reference sequence). This chain's CDR3 is CASSLGTGSNEKLFF. The CDR3 DNA follows: TGTGCCAGCAGCTTGGGAACGGGATCTAATGAAAAACTGTTTTTT.

The J gene is TRBJ2-6, the V gene TRBV5-1, with D possibly being TRBD2 (7 bases). The CDR3 covers 14 residues. Germline assignment: CDR1 SGHRS and CDR2 YFSETQ. The germline V and J ends were trimmed by 7 bases and 1 base, with 9 bases remaining between them. For the CDR3, the DNA is TGCGCCAGCGGGGGGGCTTCTGGGGCCAACGTCCTGACTTTC. It is translated as CASGGASGANVLTF.

This clone was picked up one time. This chain links TRBV28 with TRBJ2-1; tentatively, D is TRBD2 (5 bases). Trimming shortened V by 5 bases and J by 10 bases, and 12 bases separated the two germline ends. This CDR3 spans 12 amino acids. The germline CDR1 and CDR2 sequences are MDHEN and SYDVKM. CDR3 bases: TGTGCCAGCAGTCTTCTAGCAAGAGAGCAGTTCTTC. Its translation is CASSLLAREQFF.

This clone was found a few times. The chain uses TRBV6-5 and TRBJ1-1, with 9 bases aligning to TRBD1. The CDR3 contains 14 residues. Germline V gene lookup returns CDR1 MNHEY and CDR2 SVGAGI. The V and J ends lost 4 bases and 3 bases, in that order; junction bases with no gene match: 3. CDR3 protein: CASSFDRGDTEAFF. CDR3 coding DNA: TGTGCCAGCAGTTTTGACAGGGGGGACACTGAAGCTTTCTTT.

This sequence joins TRBV7-8 and TRBJ1-1; D unclear. There are 12 residues in the CDR3. The germline V and J ends were trimmed by 3 bases and 1 base, with 3 bases remaining between them. Germline V CDR1 and CDR2: SGHVS, FQNEAQ. CDR3 in DNA: TGTGCCAGCAGCTTTAGGAACACTGAAGCTTTCTTT. It yields the protein CASSFRNTEAFF.